Presented here are 7 T cell receptor beta chains from one specimen sequenced in a study of OX40 agonist ivuxolimab in advanced cancers. Some clones are missing from TCRdb's copy, which holds only in-frame ones; the method was immunoSEQ multiplex PCR. The data hold 25,000 to 35,000 clones, with around 82% observed a single time. Sequencing used CD4+ or CD8+ T cells sorted from blood, obtained in a trial of the OX40 agonist ivuxolimab. The source of these receptors is an adult with an advanced solid tumor such as melanoma, head and neck, liver or kidney cancer.

The V gene is TRBV10-1, the J gene TRBJ2-3; 9 bases line up with TRBD2. V lost 6 bases and J lost 7; bases outside the gene matches: 14. The CDR3 runs to 16 residues. Germline V gene data show CDR1 as WNHNN and CDR2 as SYGVQD (reference sequence). CDR3 bases: TGCGCCAGCAGCAGCACTCTGATTAGCGGGAGAAATACGCAGTATTTT. Protein: CASSSTLISGRNTQYF.

The CDR3 region has the DNA TGTGCCAGCAGCTTAGGGGCTGCGGGGACAATGTTCAGCGAGCAGTACTTC. Protein: CASSLGAAGTMFSEQYF. The chain carries TRBV11-2 and TRBJ2-7, with D possibly called TRBD1 or TRBD2 (6 bases each). Germline CDR1 is SGHAT and CDR2 is FQNNGV. This CDR3 comprises 17 residues. V was pared by 1 base and J by 6 bases, with 22 bases between. Variable domain in full (rest from reference TRBV11-2 and TRBJ2-7): EAGVAQSPRYKIIEKRQSVAFWCNPISGHATLYWYQQILGQGPKLLIQFQNNGVVDDSQLPKDRFSAERLKGVDSTLKIQPAKLEDSAVYLCASSLGAAGTMFSEQYFGPGTRLTVT.

The rearrangement links TRBV7-8 to TRBJ2-7, with D perhaps TRBD2 (6 bases). Per the germline V gene, CDR1 is SGHVS and CDR2 is FQNEAQ. The ends were cut back, 0 bases at V and 0 bases at J, with 21 bases in the middle. The CDR3 is made up of 19 amino acids. CDR3 sequence reads: CASSLAGGPSLLSSYEQYF. For the CDR3, the DNA is TGTGCCAGCAGCTTAGCGGGGGGACCGTCACTCCTAAGCTCCTACGAGCAGTACTTC.

This clone was detected a few times. CDR3 nucleotides: TGTGCCAGCCGTGGGGGGCGAGGGGCCTACGAGCAGTACTTC. Amino acid sequence: CASRGGRGAYEQYF. The rearrangement uses TRBV2 and TRBJ2-7; D is possibly TRBD1 or TRBD2 (6 bases each). CDR3 length: 14 residues. V was trimmed by 8 bases and J by 2 bases, leaving 16 bases between them. Germline loops: CDR1 SNHLY, CDR2 FYNNEI.

The chain's CDR3 is CASSLVPASNQPQHF. The CDR3 DNA reads TGTGCCAGCAGTTTAGTACCGGCGAGCAATCAGCCCCAGCATTTT. V usage is TRBV27 and J usage is TRBJ1-5; no clear D gene. There are 15 residues in the CDR3. Trimming took 2 bases from V and 1 from J, leaving 9 bases between them. Germline assignment: CDR1 MNHEY and CDR2 SMNVEV (reference sequence).

The rearrangement joins TRBV15 to TRBJ2-1; 10 bases map to TRBD2. The germline V gene has CDR1 LNHNV and CDR2 YYDKDF (reference sequence). The CDR3 is 15 residues long. V was clipped by 5 bases and J by 0 bases; unmatched bases: 1. The CDR3 nucleotides are TGTGCCACCAGCCCTAGCGGGAGCTCCTACAATGAGCAGTTCTTC. Protein sequence: CATSPSGSSYNEQFF. The full variable domain, completed using reference TRBV15 and TRBJ2-1, is DAMVIQNPRYQVTQFGKPVTLSCSQTLNHNVMYWYQQKSSQAPKLLFHYYDKDFNNEADTPDNFQSRRPNTSFCFLDIRSPGLGDTAMYLCATSPSGSSYNEQFFGPGTRLTVL.

This clone was seen more than once but under ten times. The chain employs TRBV30 and TRBJ1-1; no clear D. V was shortened by 2 bases and J by 4 bases, with 11 bases between the two germline ends. The CDR3 consists of 13 residues. Germline-derived CDR1 and CDR2 are GTSNPN and SVGIG (reference sequence). The CDR3 loop reads CAWSFSRATEAFF. DNA of the CDR3: TGTGCCTGGAGTTTTTCGAGGGCCACTGAAGCTTTCTTT.